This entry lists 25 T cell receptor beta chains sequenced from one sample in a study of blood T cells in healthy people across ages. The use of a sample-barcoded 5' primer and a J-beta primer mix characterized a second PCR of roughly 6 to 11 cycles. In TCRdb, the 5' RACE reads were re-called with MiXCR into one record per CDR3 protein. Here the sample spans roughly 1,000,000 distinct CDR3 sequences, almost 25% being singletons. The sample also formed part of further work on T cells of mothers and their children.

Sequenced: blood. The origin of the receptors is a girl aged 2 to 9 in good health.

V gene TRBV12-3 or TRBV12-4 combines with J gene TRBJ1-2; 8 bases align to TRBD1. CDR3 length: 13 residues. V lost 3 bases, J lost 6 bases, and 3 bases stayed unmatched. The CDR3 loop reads CASSLWTGNGYTF. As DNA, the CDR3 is TGTGCCAGCAGTTTGTGGACAGGGAATGGCTACACCTTC.

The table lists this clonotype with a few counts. The CDR3 protein is CAGKGSGNTIYF. The CDR3 DNA follows: TGTGCCGGGAAGGGTTCTGGAAACACCATATATTTT. The chain links TRBV12-3 or TRBV12-4 to TRBJ1-3; D is unclear. V was trimmed by 11 bases and J by 1 base, leaving 9 bases between them. This CDR3 comprises 12 residues.

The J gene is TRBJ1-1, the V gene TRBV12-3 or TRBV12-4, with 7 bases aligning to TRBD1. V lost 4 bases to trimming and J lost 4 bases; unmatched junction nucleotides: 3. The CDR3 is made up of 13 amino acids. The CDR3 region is CASSSRDSTEAFF. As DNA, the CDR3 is TGTGCCAGCAGTTCTCGGGACAGCACTGAAGCTTTCTTT.

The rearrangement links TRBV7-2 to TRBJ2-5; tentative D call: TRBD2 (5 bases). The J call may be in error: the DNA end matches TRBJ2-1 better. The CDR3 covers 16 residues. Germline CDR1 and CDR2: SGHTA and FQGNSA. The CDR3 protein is CAVVGSGRVHYNEQFF. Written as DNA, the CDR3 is TGTGCCGTGGTGGGGAGTGGACGGGTCCACTACAATGAGCAGTTCTTC.

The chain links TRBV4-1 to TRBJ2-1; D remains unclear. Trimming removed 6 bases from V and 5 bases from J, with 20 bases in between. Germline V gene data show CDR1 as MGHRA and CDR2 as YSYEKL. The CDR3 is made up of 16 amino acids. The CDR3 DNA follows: TGCGCCAGCAGACATTTGGAGAGTCTACTTAACAATGAGCAGTTCTTC. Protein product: CASRHLESLLNNEQFF.

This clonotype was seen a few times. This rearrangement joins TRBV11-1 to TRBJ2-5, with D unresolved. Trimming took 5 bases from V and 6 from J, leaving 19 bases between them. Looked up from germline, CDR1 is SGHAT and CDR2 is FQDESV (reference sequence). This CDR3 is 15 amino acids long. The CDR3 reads CASSPTQEMSKTQYF. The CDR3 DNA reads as TGTGCCAGCAGCCCGACCCAGGAGATGTCAAAGACCCAGTACTTC.

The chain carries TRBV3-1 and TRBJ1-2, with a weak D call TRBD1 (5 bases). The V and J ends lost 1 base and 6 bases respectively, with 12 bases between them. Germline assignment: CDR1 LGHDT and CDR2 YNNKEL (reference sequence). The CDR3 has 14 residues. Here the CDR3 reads CASSQVSDRDGYTF. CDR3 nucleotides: TGTGCCAGCAGCCAAGTATCTGACAGAGATGGCTACACCTTC.

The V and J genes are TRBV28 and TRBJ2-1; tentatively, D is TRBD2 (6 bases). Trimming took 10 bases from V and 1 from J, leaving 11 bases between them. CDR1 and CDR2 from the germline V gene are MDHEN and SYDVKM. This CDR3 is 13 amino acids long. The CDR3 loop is CAITGGSYNEQFF. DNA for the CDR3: TGTGCCATCACTGGGGGGTCCTACAATGAGCAGTTCTTC.

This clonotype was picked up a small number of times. CDR3 in DNA: TGTGCCAGCTCACCGGGGACAGGGCTGAACGAGCAGTACTTC. Translated: CASSPGTGLNEQYF. This chain links TRBV18 with TRBJ2-7, with 9 bases lining up with TRBD1. Germline CDR1 KGHSH, CDR2 LQKENI. The CDR3 extends over 14 amino acids. The ends lost 3 bases at V and 5 bases at J; junction bases unmatched: 5.

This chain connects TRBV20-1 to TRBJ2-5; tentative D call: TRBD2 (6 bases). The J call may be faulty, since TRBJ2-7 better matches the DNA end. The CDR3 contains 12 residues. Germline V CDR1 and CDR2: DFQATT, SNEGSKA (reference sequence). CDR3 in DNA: TGCAGTGCTGGGGACTTGCCAGGCGAGCAGTACTTC. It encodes CSAGDLPGEQYF.

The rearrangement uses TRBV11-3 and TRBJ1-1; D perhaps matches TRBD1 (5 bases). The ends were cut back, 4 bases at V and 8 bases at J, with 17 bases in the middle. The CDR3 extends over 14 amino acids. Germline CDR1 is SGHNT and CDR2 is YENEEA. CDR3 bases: TGTGCCAGCAGCTCCCGCCGAGGGGATACCGAAGCTTTCTTT. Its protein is CASSSRRGDTEAFF.

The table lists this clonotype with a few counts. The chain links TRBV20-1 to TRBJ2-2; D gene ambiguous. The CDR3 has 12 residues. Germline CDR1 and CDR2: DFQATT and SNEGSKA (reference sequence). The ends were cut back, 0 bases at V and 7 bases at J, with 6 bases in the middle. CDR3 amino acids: CSARDNGGELFF. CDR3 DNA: TGCAGTGCTAGAGATAATGGCGGGGAGCTGTTTTTT.

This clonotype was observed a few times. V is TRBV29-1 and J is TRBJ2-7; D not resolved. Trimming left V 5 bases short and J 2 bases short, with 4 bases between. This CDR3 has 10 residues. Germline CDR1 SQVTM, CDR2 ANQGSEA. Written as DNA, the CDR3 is TGCAGCGTTTACACCTACGAGCAGTACTTC. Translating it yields CSVYTYEQYF.

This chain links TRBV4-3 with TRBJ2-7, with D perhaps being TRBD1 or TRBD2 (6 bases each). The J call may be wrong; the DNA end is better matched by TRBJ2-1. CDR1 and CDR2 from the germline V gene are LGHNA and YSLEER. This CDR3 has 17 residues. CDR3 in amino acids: CASSQGSGALWGNEQFF. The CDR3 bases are TGCGCCAGCAGCCAAGGTTCGGGGGCGCTGTGGGGGAATGAGCAGTTCTTC.

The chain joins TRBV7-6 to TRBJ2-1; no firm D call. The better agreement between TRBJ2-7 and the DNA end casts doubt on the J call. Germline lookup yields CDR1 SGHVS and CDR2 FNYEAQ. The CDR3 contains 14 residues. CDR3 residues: CASSLSFLDYEQYF. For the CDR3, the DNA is TGTGCCAGCAGCTTGTCCTTCTTAGACTACGAGCAGTACTTC.

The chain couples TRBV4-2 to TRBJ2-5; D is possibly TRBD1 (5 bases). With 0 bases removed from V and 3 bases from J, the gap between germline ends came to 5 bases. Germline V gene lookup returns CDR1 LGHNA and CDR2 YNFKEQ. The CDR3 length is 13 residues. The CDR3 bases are TGTGCCAGCAGCCAAGAAGGGGAAGAGACCCAGTACTTC. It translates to CASSQEGEETQYF.

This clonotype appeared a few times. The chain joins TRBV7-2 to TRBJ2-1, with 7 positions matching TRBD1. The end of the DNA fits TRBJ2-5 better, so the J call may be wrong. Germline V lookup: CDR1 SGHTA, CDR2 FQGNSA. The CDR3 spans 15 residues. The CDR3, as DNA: TGTGCCAGCAGCCCCTCAGGGGACAGCCAAGAGACCCAGTACTTC. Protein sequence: CASSPSGDSQETQYF.

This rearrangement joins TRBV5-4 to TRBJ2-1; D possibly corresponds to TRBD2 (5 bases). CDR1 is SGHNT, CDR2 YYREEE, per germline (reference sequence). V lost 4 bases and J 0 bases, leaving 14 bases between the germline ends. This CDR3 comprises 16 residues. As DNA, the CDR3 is TGTGCCAGCAGCGGTTCGATTGGGAGCTCCTACAATGAGCAGTTCTTC. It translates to CASSGSIGSSYNEQFF.

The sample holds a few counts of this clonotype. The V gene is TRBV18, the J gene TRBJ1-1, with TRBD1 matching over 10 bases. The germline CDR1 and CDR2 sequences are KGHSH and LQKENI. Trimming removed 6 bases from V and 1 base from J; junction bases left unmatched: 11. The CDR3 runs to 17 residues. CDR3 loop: CASSQERQGASNTEAFF. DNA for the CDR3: TGTGCCAGCTCCCAAGAACGACAGGGGGCCTCGAACACTGAAGCTTTCTTT.

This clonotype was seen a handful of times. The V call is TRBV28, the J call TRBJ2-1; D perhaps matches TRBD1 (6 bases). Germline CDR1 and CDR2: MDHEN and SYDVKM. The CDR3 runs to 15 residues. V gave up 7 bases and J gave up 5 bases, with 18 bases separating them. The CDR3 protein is CASTTPRDTNNEQFF. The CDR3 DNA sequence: TGTGCCAGCACTACTCCTCGGGACACTAACAATGAGCAGTTCTTC.

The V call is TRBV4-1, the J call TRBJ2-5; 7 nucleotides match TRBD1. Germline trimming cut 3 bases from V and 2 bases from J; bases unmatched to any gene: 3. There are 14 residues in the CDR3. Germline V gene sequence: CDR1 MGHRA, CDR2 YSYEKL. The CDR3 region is CASSQRQGQETQYF. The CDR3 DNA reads TGCGCCAGCAGCCAGCGACAGGGACAAGAGACCCAGTACTTC.

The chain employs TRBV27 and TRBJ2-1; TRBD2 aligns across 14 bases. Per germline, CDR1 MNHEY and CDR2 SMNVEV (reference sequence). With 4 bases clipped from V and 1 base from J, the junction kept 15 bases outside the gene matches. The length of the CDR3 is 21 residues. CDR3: CASSSMVPGLAGDGSYNEQFF. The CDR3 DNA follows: TGTGCCAGCAGTTCCATGGTACCGGGACTAGCGGGAGATGGGTCCTACAATGAGCAGTTCTTC.

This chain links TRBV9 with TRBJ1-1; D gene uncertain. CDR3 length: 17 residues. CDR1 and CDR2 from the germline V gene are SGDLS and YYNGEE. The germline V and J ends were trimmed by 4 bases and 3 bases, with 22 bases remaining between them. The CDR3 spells CASSPYGEPAWDTEAFF. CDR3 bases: TGTGCCAGCAGCCCTTACGGCGAACCCGCCTGGGACACTGAAGCTTTCTTT.

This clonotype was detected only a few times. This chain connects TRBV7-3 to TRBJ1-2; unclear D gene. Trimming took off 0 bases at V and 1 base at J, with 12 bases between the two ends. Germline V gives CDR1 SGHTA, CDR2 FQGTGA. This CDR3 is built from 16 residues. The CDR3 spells CASSLTAVGNNYGYTF. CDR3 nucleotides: TGTGCCAGCAGCTTAACAGCAGTGGGAAATAACTATGGCTACACCTTC.

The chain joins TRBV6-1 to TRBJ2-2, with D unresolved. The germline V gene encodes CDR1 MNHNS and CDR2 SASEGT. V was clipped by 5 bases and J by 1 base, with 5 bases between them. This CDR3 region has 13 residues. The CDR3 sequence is CASSKGNTGELFF. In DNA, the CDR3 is TGTGCCAGCAGTAAGGGGAACACCGGGGAGCTGTTTTTT.